This T cell receptor (beta chain) was recorded in a study of shared clonotypes between healthy human individuals. Regarding this clone: Its antigen remains unidentified.

Sequencing was performed with immunoSEQ multiplex PCR; in TCRdb, only in-frame clones are kept and a portion is missing. The repertoire holds some 740,000 clones, 80% to 95% seen once, with around 24% in the top ten. Naive CD8 cells, CD45RO-negative and positively selected for CCR7, excluded terminally differentiated effector memory CD45RA+ cells. Regarding the study as a whole: Roughly 5.3% of naive CD4 clonotypes were common to a handful of donors. Clonotypes not shared had lower generation probabilities than those common to all four donors.

The sample was naive CD8+ T cells sorted from blood. The receptor comes from a man aged 30 to 45 in good health.

This chain's CDR3 is CASSELDRDNEQFF. The CDR3 DNA sequence: TGCGCCAGCAGTGAGCTCGACAGGGACAATGAGCAGTTCTTC. The chain carries TRBV10-1 and TRBJ2-1; 7 positions match TRBD1. V was pared by 2 bases and J by 5 bases, with 3 bases of the junction left unmatched. This CDR3 comprises 14 residues. CDR1 and CDR2 from the germline V gene are WNHNN and SYGVQD (reference sequence).